A single TCR beta chain is shown here with its context. As yet, its antigen is unknown. This specimen belongs to a study of beta chain features in type 1 diabetes. Study-level points and caveats: The similarity of naive, central memory and Treg TCRB repertoires appeared greater among patients than among healthy donors. A pattern of fewer insertions and more deletions at VDJ junctions was seen in type 1 diabetes patients.

The authors reverse transcribed all of the isolated RNA, so sequencing captured expressed TCRB transcripts. Produced via immunoSEQ multiplex PCR; TCRdb's table is partial and in-frame only. The sample shows approximately 250,000 clones, about 10% of them seen only once. The sequencing sample was made of naive CD4+ T cells from blood. This TCR was sampled from a woman aged 18-35 years in good health.

CDR3 residues: CSVVTDTEAFF. In nucleotides, the CDR3 is TGCAGCGTTGTGACAGACACTGAAGCTTTCTTT. The chain recombines TRBV29-1 with TRBJ1-1; D is possibly TRBD1 (5 bases). Germline V lookup: CDR1 SQVTM, CDR2 ANQGSEA. Trimming left V 4 bases short and J 3 bases short, with 6 bases between. CDR3 size: 11 residues.